The T cell receptor (beta chain) described here comes from a study of blood T cell repertoires in COVID-19 (TCRdb year 2020). The study in broad terms: Samples from collaborators originated in the United States, Italy and Spain and spanned both the acute and convalescent phases of COVID-19. The prospective study material was composed of cDNA or gDNA derived from T cells, B-cell-depleted T cells, or PBMCs. Deeply sampled blood TCRbeta repertoires from subjects exposed to, actively infected with, or recovered from COVID-19 were included in the dataset. The repertoires were made available in a free public database intended to serve as a resource for research on the immune response to SARS-CoV-2. The sample metadata nearly always contained a de-identified subject ID, COVID-19 status, age in years and sex. The samples were drawn from the first 160 participants of the ongoing ImmuneRACE study and from 1,254 subjects provided by 6 global collaborators. Where HLA class I and class II types were available, the types were taken from metadata supplied by the sample provider, not from assay-based typing. Here is what the overall study found, with its caveats: The quantity of clinical and demographic metadata differed by source and by participant and was supplied without curation.

Another Seattle source contributed samples from volunteer blood donors who had recovered from COVID-19. Each collaborating institution followed its own protocols to collect whole blood in K2EDTA tubes. For TCRbeta analysis, collaborators shipped samples as frozen whole blood, isolated PBMCs, or DNA extracted from either of those sample types. CDR1 and CDR2 are drawn from the germline V gene: SGHTA, FQGTGA. From its cysteine to its phenylalanine, the CDR3 spans 13 amino acids. Just the 39-base CDR3 DNA is kept, in frame starting at base 1. V has 5 bases trimmed and J has 7 bases trimmed; junction bases matching no gene number 5. TCRbeta CDR3 regions were amplified from genomic DNA by means of the immunoSEQ Assay, a bias-controlled multiplex PCR. In the original analysis: Nucleated cell counts per sample were estimated from amplification of reference gene primers within the assay. To quantify the absolute abundance of each unique TCRbeta CDR3 rearrangement, sequence reads were collapsed and filtered. For each sample, productive Simpson clonality was calculated as the square root of Simpson's diversity index across productive rearrangements. Held by TCRdb, this immuneACCESS table contains in-frame sequences only and omits some clones. Under half of the omission traces to an unresolved V gene where checked; the cause of the rest is unknown. V, J and clone size were drawn from that table, and D and trimming were deduced from the DNA. The sample table lists 200,000 to 250,000 clones, around 83% of them with a count of one. The ten largest make up around 2% of the sample.

Concerning this clone: This clone's antigen is unknown. No base quality information exists; no much larger clone differs at one position.

The sequence was obtained from a man aged 25-45 years who had recovered from COVID-19. Sample: peripheral blood. In this chain, TRBV7-3 is recombined with TRBJ2-1, and TRBD1 matches 7 of the central bases. The nucleotides read TGTGCCAGCAGCAAGGGACAGTCTAATGAGCAGTTCTTC. This encodes CASSKGQSNEQFF.